The 3 T cell receptor beta chains reported below all come from one sample, sequenced in a study of identical twins. TCRdb ran MiXCR on the 5' RACE reads and lists one entry per CDR3 protein. The table shows around 530,000 distinct CDR3 sequences, with 13% to 15% occurring only once. These data also featured in a second study, about yellow fever vaccine responses in identical twins.

Sequencing was carried out using CD4+ T cells sorted from blood. Source of these receptors: a woman aged 18-29 years in good health.

Only a few counts were recorded for this clonotype. The rearrangement joins TRBV5-1 to TRBJ2-7, with 10 bases lining up with TRBD2. From germline, CDR1 is SGHRS and CDR2 YFSETQ. The CDR3 totals 14 residues. V shed 5 bases and J 5 bases; nucleotides not matched to a gene: 7. The CDR3 protein is CASRTGTSVDEQYF. In DNA form, the CDR3 reads TGCGCCAGCAGAACCGGGACTAGCGTCGACGAGCAGTACTTC.

The rearrangement links TRBV27 to TRBJ1-1, with D perhaps matching TRBD1 (6 bases). Germline V CDR1 and CDR2: MNHEY, SMNVEV (reference sequence). Trimming removed 5 bases from V and 4 bases from J, with 17 bases in between. The CDR3 has 15 amino acids. CDR3 bases: TGTGCCAGCAGTCCAATCAGGGGTGCGGGCACTGAAGCTTTCTTT. This gives the protein CASSPIRGAGTEAFF.

The chain has TRBV10-3 and TRBJ2-7; 7 bases line up with TRBD1. Germline V gene lookup returns CDR1 ENHRY and CDR2 SYGVKD. The V and J ends lost 6 bases and 3 bases, in that order; junction bases with no gene match: 8. This CDR3 has 14 amino acids. The DNA for the CDR3 is TGTGCCATCAGACAACAGGGGATGGGCTACGAGCAGTACTTC. Translation: CAIRQQGMGYEQYF.